This TCR beta chain was retrieved from a study of graft-versus-host responses after intestinal transplantation. Study in general: Anti-thymocyte globulin induction was given to all recipients, followed by tacrolimus and steroids for roughly 3 years.

With respect to this clone: The antigen remains unidentified. A junction boundary mismatches the germline segment, possibly from a read error.

This CDR3 is 13 amino acids long. CDR1 is SGHAT, CDR2 FQNNGV, per germline. Study findings and constraints: Individuals carrying graft-donor T cell macrochimerism showed high graft-versus-host to host-versus-graft clonal ratios in allografts. In recipient marrow, GvH clones were found, and some appeared first in ileum or blood.

Sequencing used immunoSEQ multiplex PCR; TCRdb keeps in-frame clones, though not all of them. Of over 9,000 clones detected, around 89% appear once; the ten largest clones hold approximately 9.9%. This receptor was taken from a human patient who received an intestinal transplant, so some T cells may come from the graft donor. The source material was PBMCs, sampled just under 250 days after intestinal transplant. The chain joins TRBV11-2 to TRBJ2-7; 9 bases match TRBD1. DNA of the CDR3: TGCGCCAGCAGCCCGGACAGGGGCTACGAGCAGTACTTC. Amino acids: CASSPDRGYEQYF.